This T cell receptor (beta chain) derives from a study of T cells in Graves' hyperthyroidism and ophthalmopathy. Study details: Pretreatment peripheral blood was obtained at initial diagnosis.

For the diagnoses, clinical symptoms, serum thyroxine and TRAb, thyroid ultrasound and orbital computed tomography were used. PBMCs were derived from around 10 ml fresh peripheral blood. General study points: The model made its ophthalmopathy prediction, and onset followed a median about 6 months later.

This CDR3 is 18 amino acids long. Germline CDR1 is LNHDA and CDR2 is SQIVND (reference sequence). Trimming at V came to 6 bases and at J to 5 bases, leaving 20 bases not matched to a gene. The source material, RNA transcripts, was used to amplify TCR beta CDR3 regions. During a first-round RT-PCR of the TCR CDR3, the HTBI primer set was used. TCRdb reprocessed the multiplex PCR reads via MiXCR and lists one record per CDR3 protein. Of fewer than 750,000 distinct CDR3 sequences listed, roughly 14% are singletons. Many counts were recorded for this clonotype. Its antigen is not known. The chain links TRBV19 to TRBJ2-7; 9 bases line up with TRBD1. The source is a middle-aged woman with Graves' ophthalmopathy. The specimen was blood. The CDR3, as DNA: TGTGCCAGTAGCAGCTACCGGGGACAGGGTACGATGTCTGACGAGCAGTACTTC. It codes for CASSSYRGQGTMSDEQYF.